This T cell receptor beta chain was retrieved from a study of technical replicates of blood from a handful of donors. Assay: immunoSEQ multiplex PCR; the TCRdb copy retains only in-frame clones and omits some. The sample lists tens of thousands of clones; approximately 94% were seen once. Germline V lookup: CDR1 PRHDT, CDR2 FYEKMQ (reference sequence). The CDR3 covers 16 residues. The V and J ends lost 3 bases and 0 bases respectively, with 14 bases between them. Sequencing was carried out using T cells isolated from PBMCs. The chain uses TRBV13 and TRBJ2-5, with a tentative D call TRBD2 (6 bases). The source of this sequence is a human donor in good health. CDR3 in amino acids: CASSLRRGAYQETQYF. The CDR3 nucleotides read TGTGCCAGCAGCTTGCGGCGGGGTGCGTACCAAGAGACCCAGTACTTC.